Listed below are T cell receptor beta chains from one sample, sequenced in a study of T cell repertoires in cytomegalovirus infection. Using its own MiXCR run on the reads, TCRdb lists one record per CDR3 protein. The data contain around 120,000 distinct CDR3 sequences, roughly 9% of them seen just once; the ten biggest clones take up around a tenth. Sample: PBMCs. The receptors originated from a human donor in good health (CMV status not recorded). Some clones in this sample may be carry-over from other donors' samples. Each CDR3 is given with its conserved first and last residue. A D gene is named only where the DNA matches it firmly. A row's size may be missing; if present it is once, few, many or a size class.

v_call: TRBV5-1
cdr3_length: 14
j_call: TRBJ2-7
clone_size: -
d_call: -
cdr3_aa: CASSFGVRADEQYF
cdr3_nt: TGCGCCAGCAGCTTTGGGGTCCGGGCCGACGAGCAGTACTTC

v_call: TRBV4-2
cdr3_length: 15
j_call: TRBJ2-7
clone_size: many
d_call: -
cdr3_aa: CASSQSFADTYEQYF
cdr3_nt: TGTGCCAGCAGCCAAAGTTTCGCAGATACTTACGAGCAGTACTTC

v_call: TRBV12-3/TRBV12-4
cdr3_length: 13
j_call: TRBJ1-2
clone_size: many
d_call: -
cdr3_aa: CASRSDSKEGYTF
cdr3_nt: TGTGCCAGCAGGTCGGACAGTAAGGAAGGCTACACCTTC

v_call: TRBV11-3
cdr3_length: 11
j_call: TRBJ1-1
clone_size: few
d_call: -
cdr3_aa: CASSLRHEAFF
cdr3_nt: TGTGCCAGCAGCTTAAGGCATGAAGCTTTCTTT

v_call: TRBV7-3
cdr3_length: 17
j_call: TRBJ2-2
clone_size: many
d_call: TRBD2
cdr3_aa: CASSPTSLAGHTGELFF
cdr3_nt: TGTGCCAGCAGCCCTACGAGTCTAGCGGGACATACCGGGGAGCTGTTTTTT

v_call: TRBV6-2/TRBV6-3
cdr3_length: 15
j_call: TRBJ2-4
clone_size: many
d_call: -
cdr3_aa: CASSLLGTAKNIQYF
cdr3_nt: TGTGCCAGCAGTTTATTAGGAACCGCCAAAAACATTCAGTACTTC

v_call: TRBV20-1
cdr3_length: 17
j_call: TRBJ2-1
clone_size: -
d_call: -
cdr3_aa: CSARDWAGLSSYNEQFF
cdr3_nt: TGCAGTGCTAGAGATTGGGCGGGACTGAGCTCCTACAATGAGCAGTTCTTC

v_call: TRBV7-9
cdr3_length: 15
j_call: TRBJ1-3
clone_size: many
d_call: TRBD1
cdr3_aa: CADWGTGSSGNTIYF
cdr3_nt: TGTGCCGATTGGGGGACAGGGTCCTCTGGAAACACCATATATTTT

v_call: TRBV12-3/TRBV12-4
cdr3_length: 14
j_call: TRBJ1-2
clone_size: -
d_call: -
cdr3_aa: CASSPPGERDRYTF
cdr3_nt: TGTGCCAGCAGCCCGCCTGGCGAGCGGGACCGCTACACCTTC

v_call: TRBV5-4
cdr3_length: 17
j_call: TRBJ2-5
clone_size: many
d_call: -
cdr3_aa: CASSLEVGRQSQETQYF
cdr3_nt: TGTGCCAGCAGCTTGGAGGTTGGCAGGCAATCACAAGAGACCCAGTACTTC

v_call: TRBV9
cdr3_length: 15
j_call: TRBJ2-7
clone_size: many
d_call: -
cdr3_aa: CASSASARGTYEQYF
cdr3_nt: TGTGCCAGCAGCGCATCCGCCAGGGGAACCTACGAGCAGTACTTC

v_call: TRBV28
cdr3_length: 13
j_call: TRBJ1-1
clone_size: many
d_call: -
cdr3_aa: CASRRQTNTEAFF
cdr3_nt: TGTGCCAGCAGGCGACAGACGAACACTGAAGCTTTCTTT

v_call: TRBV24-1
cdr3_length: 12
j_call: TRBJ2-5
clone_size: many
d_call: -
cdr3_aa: CATSNGQETQYF
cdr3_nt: TGTGCCACCAGTAACGGGCAAGAGACCCAGTACTTC

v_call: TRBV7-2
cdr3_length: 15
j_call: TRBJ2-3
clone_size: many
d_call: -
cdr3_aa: CASSLTPLYADTQYF
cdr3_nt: TGTGCCAGCAGTTTGACCCCACTGTACGCAGATACGCAGTATTTT

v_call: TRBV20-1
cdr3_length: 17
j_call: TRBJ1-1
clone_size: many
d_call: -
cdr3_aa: CSASQGQAWKVNTEAFF
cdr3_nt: TGCAGTGCTAGCCAGGGACAAGCCTGGAAGGTGAACACTGAAGCTTTCTTT

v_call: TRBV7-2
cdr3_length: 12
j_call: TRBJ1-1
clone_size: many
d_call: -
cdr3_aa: CASSLNRNVVFF
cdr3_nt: TGTGCCAGCAGCTTGAACAGGAATGTAGTTTTCTTT

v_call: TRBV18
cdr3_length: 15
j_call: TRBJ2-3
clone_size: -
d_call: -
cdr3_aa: CASSPTGTTTDTQYF
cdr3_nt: TGTGCCAGCTCACCGACTGGAACTACCACAGATACGCAGTATTTT

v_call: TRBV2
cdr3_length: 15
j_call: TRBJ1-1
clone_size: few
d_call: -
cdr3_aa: CASSPRGQMNTEAFF
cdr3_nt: TGTGCCAGCAGTCCCCGGGGGCAGATGAACACTGAAGCTTTCTTT

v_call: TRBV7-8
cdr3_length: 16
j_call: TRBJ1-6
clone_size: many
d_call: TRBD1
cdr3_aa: CASSLGQGVTNSPLHF
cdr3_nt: TGTGCCAGCAGCCTCGGACAGGGGGTGACAAATTCACCCCTCCACTTT

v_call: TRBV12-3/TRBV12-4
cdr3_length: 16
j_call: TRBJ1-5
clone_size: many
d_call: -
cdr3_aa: CASSPLGPAGDQPQHF
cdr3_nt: TGTGCCAGCAGCCCTCTAGGACCGGCGGGAGATCAGCCCCAGCATTTT

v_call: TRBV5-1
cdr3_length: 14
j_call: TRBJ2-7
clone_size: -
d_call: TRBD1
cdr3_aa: CASSSGQGAQEQYF
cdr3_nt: TGCGCCAGCAGCTCGGGACAGGGGGCGCAAGAGCAGTACTTC

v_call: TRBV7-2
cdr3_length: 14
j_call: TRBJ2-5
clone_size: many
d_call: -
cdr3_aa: CASSLRGYQETQYF
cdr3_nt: TGTGCCAGCAGCTTAAGGGGGTACCAAGAGACCCAGTACTTC

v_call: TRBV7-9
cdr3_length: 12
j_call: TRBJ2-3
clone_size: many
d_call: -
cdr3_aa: CASSFSTDTQYF
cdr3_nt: TGTGCCAGCAGCTTCTCCACAGATACGCAGTATTTT

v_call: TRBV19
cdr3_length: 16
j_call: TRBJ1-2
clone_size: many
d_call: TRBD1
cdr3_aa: CASSIGRQGPNYGYTF
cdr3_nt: TGTGCCAGTAGTATCGGTCGACAGGGGCCTAACTATGGCTACACCTTC

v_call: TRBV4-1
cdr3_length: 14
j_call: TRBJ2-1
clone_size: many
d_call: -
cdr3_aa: CASSPRGSNNEQFF
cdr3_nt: TGCGCCAGCAGCCCCCGGGGCAGTAACAATGAGCAGTTCTTC

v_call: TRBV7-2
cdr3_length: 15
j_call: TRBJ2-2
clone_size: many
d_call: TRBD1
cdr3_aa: CASSADRASTGELFF
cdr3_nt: TGTGCCAGCAGCGCCGACAGGGCGAGCACCGGGGAGCTGTTTTTT

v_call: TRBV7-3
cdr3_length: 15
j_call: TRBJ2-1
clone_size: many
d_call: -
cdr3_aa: CASSLTRAIYNEQFF
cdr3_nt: TGTGCCAGCAGCTTAACGAGGGCTATCTACAATGAGCAGTTCTTC

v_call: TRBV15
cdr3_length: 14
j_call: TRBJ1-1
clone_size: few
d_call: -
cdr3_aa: CATSRPLKGTEAFF
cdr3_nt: TGTGCCACCAGCAGACCCCTTAAGGGTACTGAAGCTTTCTTT

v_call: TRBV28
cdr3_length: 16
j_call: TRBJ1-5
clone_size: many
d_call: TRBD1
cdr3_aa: CASSFLTGTSNQPQHF
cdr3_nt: TGTGCCAGCAGTTTTCTGACAGGGACAAGCAATCAGCCCCAGCATTTT

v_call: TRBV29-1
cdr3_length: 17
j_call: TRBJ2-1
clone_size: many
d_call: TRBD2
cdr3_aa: CSVEDAGGLSSYNEQFF
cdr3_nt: TGCAGCGTTGAAGATGCGGGGGGCCTAAGCTCCTACAATGAGCAGTTCTTC

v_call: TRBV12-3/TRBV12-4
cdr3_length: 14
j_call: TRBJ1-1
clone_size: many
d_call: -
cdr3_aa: CASSPRGVNTEAFF
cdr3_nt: TGTGCCAGCAGTCCCCGTGGGGTGAACACTGAAGCTTTCTTT

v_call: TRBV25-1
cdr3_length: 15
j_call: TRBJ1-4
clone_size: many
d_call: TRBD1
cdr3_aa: CASSEGQGPNEKLFF
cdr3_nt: TGTGCCAGCAGTGAAGGACAGGGACCAAATGAAAAACTGTTTTTT

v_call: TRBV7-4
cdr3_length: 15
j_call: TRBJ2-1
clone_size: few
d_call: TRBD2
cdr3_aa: CASSTQRGGDNEQFF
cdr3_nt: TGTGCCAGCAGCACCCAGCGGGGGGGGGATAATGAGCAGTTCTTC

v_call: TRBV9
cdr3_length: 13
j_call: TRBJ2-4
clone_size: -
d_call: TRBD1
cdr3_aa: CASRLGTGGPKYF
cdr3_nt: TGTGCCAGCAGACTCGGGACAGGGGGACCTAAGTACTTC

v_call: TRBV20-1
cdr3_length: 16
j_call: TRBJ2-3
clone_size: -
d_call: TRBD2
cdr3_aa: CSAPGLAGARTDTQYF
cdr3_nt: TGCAGTGCGCCGGGACTAGCGGGGGCGCGCACAGATACGCAGTATTTT

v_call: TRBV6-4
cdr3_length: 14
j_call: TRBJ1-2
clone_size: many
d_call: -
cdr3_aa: CASSQDSGTYGYTF
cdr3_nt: TGTGCCAGCAGCCAGGACAGCGGTACTTATGGCTACACCTTC

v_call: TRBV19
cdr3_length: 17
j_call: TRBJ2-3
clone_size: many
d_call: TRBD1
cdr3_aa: CASSWDRGSWDTDTQYF
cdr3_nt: TGTGCCAGTAGTTGGGACAGGGGAAGTTGGGACACAGATACGCAGTATTTT

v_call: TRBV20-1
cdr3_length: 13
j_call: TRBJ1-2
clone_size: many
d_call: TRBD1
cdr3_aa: CSAADDRGSGYTF
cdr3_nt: TGCAGTGCCGCGGATGACAGGGGAAGCGGCTACACCTTC

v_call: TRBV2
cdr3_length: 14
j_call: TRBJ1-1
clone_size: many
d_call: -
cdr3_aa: CASREGQSNTEAFF
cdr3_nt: TGTGCCAGCAGGGAAGGACAGTCGAACACTGAAGCTTTCTTT

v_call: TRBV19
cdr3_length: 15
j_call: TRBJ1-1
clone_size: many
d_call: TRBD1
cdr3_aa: CASSISDRGYTEAFF
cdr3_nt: TGTGCCAGTAGTATTTCAGACAGGGGGTACACTGAAGCTTTCTTT

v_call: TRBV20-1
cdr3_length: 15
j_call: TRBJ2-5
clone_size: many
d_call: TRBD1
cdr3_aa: CSASTTGGFRETQYF
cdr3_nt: TGCAGTGCTAGCACGACAGGGGGCTTTAGGGAGACCCAGTACTTC

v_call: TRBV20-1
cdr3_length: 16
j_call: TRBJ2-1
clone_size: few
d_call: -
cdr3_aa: CSARDMRRGPYNEQFF
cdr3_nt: TGCAGTGCTAGAGATATGAGGCGGGGCCCCTACAATGAGCAGTTCTTC

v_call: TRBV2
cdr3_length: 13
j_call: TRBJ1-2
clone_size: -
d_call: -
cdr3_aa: CASSDQGTYGYTF
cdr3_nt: TGTGCCAGCAGTGACCAGGGAACCTATGGCTACACCTTC

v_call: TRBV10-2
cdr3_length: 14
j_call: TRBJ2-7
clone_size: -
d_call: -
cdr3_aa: CASSPSTLSYEQYF
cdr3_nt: TGCGCCAGCAGCCCGTCTACCCTCTCCTACGAGCAGTACTTC

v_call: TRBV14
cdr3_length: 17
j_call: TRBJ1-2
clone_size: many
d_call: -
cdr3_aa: CASSPYEGPGLVYGYTF
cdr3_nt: TGTGCCAGCAGCCCGTACGAGGGCCCCGGGCTAGTCTATGGCTACACCTTC

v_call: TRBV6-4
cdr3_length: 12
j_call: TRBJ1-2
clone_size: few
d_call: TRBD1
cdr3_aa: CASSHGQGFYTF
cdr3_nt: TGTGCCAGCAGCCACGGACAGGGATTCTACACCTTC

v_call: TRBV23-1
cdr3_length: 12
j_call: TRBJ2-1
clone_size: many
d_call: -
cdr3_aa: CAARRAGDEQFF
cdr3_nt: -

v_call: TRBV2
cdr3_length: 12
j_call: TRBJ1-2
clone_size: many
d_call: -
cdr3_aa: CASISGHYGYTF
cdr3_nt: TGTGCCAGCATCTCAGGGCACTATGGCTACACCTTC

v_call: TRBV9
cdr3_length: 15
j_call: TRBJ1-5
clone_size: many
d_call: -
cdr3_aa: CASSASGQSNQPQHF
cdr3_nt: TGTGCCAGCAGTGCGTCCGGGCAGAGCAATCAGCCCCAGCATTTT

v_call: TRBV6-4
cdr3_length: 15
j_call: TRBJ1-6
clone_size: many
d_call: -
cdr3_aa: CATLGTGTQYSPLHF
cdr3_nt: TGTGCCACCCTGGGAACAGGGACCCAGTATTCACCCCTCCACTTT

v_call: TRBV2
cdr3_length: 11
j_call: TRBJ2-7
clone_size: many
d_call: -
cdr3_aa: CASSPREEQYF
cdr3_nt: TGTGCCAGCAGCCCAAGGGAAGAGCAGTACTTC

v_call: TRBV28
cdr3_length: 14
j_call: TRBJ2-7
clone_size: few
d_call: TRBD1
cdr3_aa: CASTLGTGSYEQYF
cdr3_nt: TGTGCCAGCACTTTGGGGACAGGGTCCTACGAGCAGTACTTC

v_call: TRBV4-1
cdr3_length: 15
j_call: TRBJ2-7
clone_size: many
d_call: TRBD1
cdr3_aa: CASSQDLTGGNEQYF
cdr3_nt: TGCGCCAGCAGCCAAGATCTGACAGGGGGAAACGAGCAGTACTTC

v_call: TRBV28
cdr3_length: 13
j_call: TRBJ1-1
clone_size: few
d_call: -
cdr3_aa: CASSMTENTEAFF
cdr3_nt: TGTGCCAGCAGTATGACAGAGAACACTGAAGCTTTCTTT

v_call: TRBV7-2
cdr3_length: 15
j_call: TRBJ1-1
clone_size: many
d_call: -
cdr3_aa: CASSQSRMIGAEAFF
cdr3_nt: TGTGCCAGCAGCCAATCTCGAATGATTGGCGCTGAAGCTTTCTTT

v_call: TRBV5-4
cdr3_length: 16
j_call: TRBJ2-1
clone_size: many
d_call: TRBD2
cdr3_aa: CASSLPPSGGPNEQFF
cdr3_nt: TGTGCCAGCAGCCTACCCCCTAGCGGGGGCCCTAATGAGCAGTTCTTC

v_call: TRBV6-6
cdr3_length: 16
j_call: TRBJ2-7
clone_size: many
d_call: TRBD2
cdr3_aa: CASRGLAGVDSYEQYF
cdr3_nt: TGTGCCAGCCGCGGACTAGCGGGGGTAGACTCCTACGAGCAGTACTTC

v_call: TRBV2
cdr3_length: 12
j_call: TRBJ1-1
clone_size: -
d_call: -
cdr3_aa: CSGETGLGEAFF
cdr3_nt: TGCTCAGGGGAGACGGGTCTAGGGGAAGCTTTCTTT

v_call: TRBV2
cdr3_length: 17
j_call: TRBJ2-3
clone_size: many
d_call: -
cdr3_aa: CASSEDLNGPSTDTQYF
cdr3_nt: TGTGCCAGCAGTGAAGATCTGAACGGCCCTAGCACAGATACGCAGTATTTT

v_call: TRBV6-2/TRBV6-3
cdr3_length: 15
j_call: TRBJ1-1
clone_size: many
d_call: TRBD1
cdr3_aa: CASSYTKGQGTEAFF
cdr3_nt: TGTGCCAGCAGTTACACTAAGGGACAGGGAACCGAAGCTTTCTTT